The next 30 T cell receptor beta chains were all read from a single sample in a study of T cell changes during pregnancy in multiple sclerosis. Clones were read by immunoSEQ multiplex PCR, and TCRdb kept only the in-frame ones, dropping some. The data hold 95,000 to 110,000 clones, with roughly nine tenths observed a single time. The source was peripheral blood, collected after pregnancy. The receptors were gathered from a female donor with multiple sclerosis, enrolled in a pregnancy study.

The chain is built from TRBV27 and TRBJ2-1; 9 positions agree with TRBD1. This CDR3 comprises 13 residues. Germline trimming cut 6 bases from V and 9 bases from J; bases unmatched to any gene: 6. Germline assignment: CDR1 MNHEY and CDR2 SMNVEV (reference sequence). The CDR3 spells CASRTGGITEQFF. The CDR3 nucleotides are TGTGCCAGCAGGACAGGGGGGATTACTGAGCAGTTCTTC.

This chain connects TRBV4-3 to TRBJ1-4, with 9 nucleotides matching TRBD1. The CDR3 runs to 16 residues. Unmatched junction bases numbered 11, after V lost 5 bases and J lost 7 bases. CDR1 and CDR2 (germline): LGHNA, YSLEER. This CDR3 is CASSSNRGLGFEKLFF. The CDR3, as DNA: TGCGCCAGCAGCTCAAACAGGGGGCTCGGGTTTGAAAAACTGTTTTTT.

This clone was seen only once. The chain is built from TRBV18 and TRBJ1-4; 7 nucleotides line up with TRBD1. V lost 1 base and J lost 12; bases outside the gene matches: 14. This CDR3 comprises 16 residues. Germline V lookup: CDR1 KGHSH, CDR2 LQKENI. In DNA, the CDR3 is TGTGCCAGCTCACCACAATGGACAGGTTATGGTTCAGAACTGTTTTTT. It encodes CASSPQWTGYGSELFF.

V gene TRBV9 combines with J gene TRBJ1-5; 10 bases fit TRBD1. Germline CDR1 and CDR2: SGDLS and YYNGEE. The CDR3 contains 15 residues. V was clipped by 4 bases and J by 5 bases; unmatched bases: 6. The CDR3 nucleotides are TGTGCCAGCAGCCCGACAGGGGGCTTGTATCAGCCCCAGCATTTT. Protein product: CASSPTGGLYQPQHF.

The DNA for the CDR3 is TGTGCCAGCTCACCCGGGACAGGTTTAAACATTCAGTACTTC. Its translation is CASSPGTGLNIQYF. The chain recombines TRBV18 with TRBJ2-4, with TRBD1 matching 8 bases. CDR3 size: 14 residues. Germline V gene data show CDR1 as KGHSH and CDR2 as LQKENI. Unmatched junction bases numbered 4, after V lost 3 bases and J lost 6 bases.

The chain links TRBV9 to TRBJ1-3, with D unresolved. The CDR3 length is 15 residues. Trimming took off 4 bases at V and 4 bases at J, with 15 bases between the two ends. Germline CDR1 and CDR2: SGDLS and YYNGEE. CDR3 amino acids: CASSLTGVKGNTIYF. In nucleotides, the CDR3 is TGTGCCAGCAGCCTCACGGGAGTCAAGGGAAACACCATATATTTT. The full variable domain, with the rest looked up from reference TRBV9 and TRBJ1-3, is DSGVTQTPKHLITATGQRVTLRCSPRSGDLSVYWYQQSLDQGLQFLIQYYNGEERAKGNILERFSAQQFPDLHSELNLSSLELGDSALYFCASSLTGVKGNTIYFGEGSWLTVV.

CDR3 coding DNA: TGCGCCAGCAGCCCCGGGACTAGGATGTACGAGCAGTACTTC. Its protein product is CASSPGTRMYEQYF. This chain joins TRBV5-1 and TRBJ2-7, with TRBD2 matching 8 bases. Germline CDR1 SGHRS, CDR2 YFSETQ. V was pared by 4 bases and J by 4 bases, with 7 bases of the junction left unmatched. The CDR3 has 14 residues.

The chain employs TRBV6-6 and TRBJ1-2; D not resolved. V was trimmed by 4 bases and J by 1 base, leaving 7 bases between them. CDR3 length: 13 amino acids. Germline assignment: CDR1 MNHNY and CDR2 SVGAGI (reference sequence). The CDR3 DNA follows: TGTGCCAGCAGTTCCTTGTTTAACTATGGCTACACCTTC. Its translation: CASSSLFNYGYTF.

The CDR3 region has the DNA TGTGCCAGCAGCCAATGGCCGAGGGACACCGGGGAGCTGTTTTTT. This sequence encodes CASSQWPRDTGELFF. The chain has TRBV14 and TRBJ2-2, with a weak D call TRBD2 (5 bases). This CDR3 region has 15 residues. The ends were cut back, 2 bases at V and 3 bases at J, with 10 bases in the middle. Germline V CDR1 and CDR2: SGHDN, FVKESK.

This clone was counted a few times. The chain employs TRBV19 and TRBJ2-2, with D maybe TRBD1 (6 bases). V lost 1 base and J lost 0, with 12 bases in between. The length of the CDR3 is 17 residues. Germline V gene sequence: CDR1 LNHDA, CDR2 SQIVND (reference sequence). The CDR3 DNA reads TGTGCCAGTAGTATAGGGACTGGGGGCGCGAACACCGGGGAGCTGTTTTTT. Translation: CASSIGTGGANTGELFF.

The chain couples TRBV29-1 to TRBJ1-5, with TRBD1 as a possible D gene (5 bases). Trimming took off 4 bases at V and 6 bases at J, with 16 bases between the two ends. From germline, CDR1 is SQVTM and CDR2 ANQGSEA. The length of the CDR3 is 14 residues. CDR3 bases: TGCAGCGTTGTTTATGGGGGGATCGGTCAGCCCCAGCATTTT. Its protein product is CSVVYGGIGQPQHF. Looking up the rest from reference TRBV29-1 and TRBJ1-5 gives the full variable domain: SAVISQKPSRDICQRGTSLTIQCQVDSQVTMMFWYRQQPGQSLTLIATANQGSEATYESGFVIDKFPISRPNLTFSTLTVSNMSPEDSSIYLCSVVYGGIGQPQHFGDGTRLSIL.

The chain couples TRBV5-1 to TRBJ2-7; 7 nucleotides line up with TRBD1. The CDR3 totals 15 residues. V shed 3 bases and J 0 bases; nucleotides not matched to a gene: 6. CDR1 and CDR2 from the germline V gene are SGHRS and YFSETQ. In DNA, the CDR3 is TGCGCCAGCAGCTACCAGGGGACAGTCTCCTACGAGCAGTACTTC. Protein sequence: CASSYQGTVSYEQYF.

V and J are TRBV7-3 and TRBJ1-1; 9 nucleotides agree with TRBD1. Trimming at V came to 5 bases and at J to 3 bases, leaving 7 bases not matched to a gene. This CDR3 spans 15 amino acids. Germline CDR1 reads SGHTA; CDR2 reads FQGTGA. CDR3 amino acids: CASSPNRGPDTEAFF. The DNA of the CDR3 is TGTGCCAGCAGCCCAAACAGGGGGCCGGACACTGAAGCTTTCTTT.

This chain uses TRBV5-6 with TRBJ1-2; maybe TRBD1 (6 bases). The germline gives CDR1 SGHDT, CDR2 YYEEEE. CDR3 size: 18 residues. The V gene lost 3 bases and the J gene lost 8 bases, with 29 bases spanning the gap. CDR3 in amino acids: CASSWGTQSGISVQGYTF. CDR3 DNA sequence: TGTGCCAGCAGCTGGGGGACACAAAGTGGTATTAGTGTGCAGGGCTACACCTTC.

V is TRBV18 and J is TRBJ1-2; 9 bases match TRBD1. V shed 2 bases, J shed 2 bases, and the junction held 9 bases outside the gene matches. The germline V gene encodes CDR1 KGHSH and CDR2 LQKENI. The CDR3 length is 17 residues. CDR3 region: CASSPYHSGQGNYGYTF. In DNA form, the CDR3 reads TGTGCCAGCTCACCATACCACTCGGGACAGGGAAACTATGGCTACACCTTC.

This chain uses TRBV4-3 with TRBJ1-6; possibly TRBD1 for D (6 bases). Germline CDR1 is LGHNA and CDR2 is YSLEER. V shed 5 bases and J shed 0 bases, with 20 bases lying between them. The CDR3 is 19 amino acids. This CDR3 is CASSSQGGGASSYNSPLHF. The CDR3 nucleotides read TGCGCCAGCAGCTCACAAGGAGGGGGGGCAAGCTCCTATAATTCACCCCTCCACTTT.

The CDR3 protein is CASSTTGSGNTIYF. The CDR3 nucleotides read TGTGCCAGCAGTACGACAGGGTCTGGAAACACCATATATTTT. The chain recombines TRBV6-1 with TRBJ1-3, with 7 bases fitting TRBD1. The CDR3 covers 14 residues. Germline CDR1 is MNHNS and CDR2 is SASEGT. V lost 5 bases, J lost 1 base, and 2 bases stayed unmatched.

The chain employs TRBV30 and TRBJ1-2; 8 nucleotides agree with TRBD1. Trimming cost V 2 bases and J 9 bases; bases outside gene matches: 11. CDR1 is GTSNPN and CDR2 is SVGIG in the germline V gene (reference sequence). This CDR3 comprises 14 residues. CDR3 in amino acids: CAWSRGGQGASYTF. The DNA for the CDR3 is TGTGCCTGGAGTCGAGGGGGGCAGGGGGCCAGCTACACCTTC.

The chain carries TRBV11-2 and TRBJ2-3; TRBD1 matches at 7 bases. The trim removed 5 bases at V and 3 bases at J, leaving 8 bases unmatched. This CDR3 is built from 15 residues. Germline V gene lookup returns CDR1 SGHAT and CDR2 FQNNGV. DNA of the CDR3: TGTGCCAGCAGCCAACAGGGGTTTCGGACAGATACGCAGTATTTT. It yields the protein CASSQQGFRTDTQYF.

V gene TRBV7-3 combines with J gene TRBJ2-7; TRBD1 might be the D (5 bases). The V and J ends lost 2 bases and 3 bases respectively, with 14 bases between them. This CDR3 has 15 residues. The germline gives CDR1 SGHTA, CDR2 FQGTGA. CDR3 residues: CASSLSASQGYEQYF. The CDR3 region has the DNA TGTGCCAGCAGCTTATCAGCTTCGCAGGGCTACGAGCAGTACTTC.

In its sample, this clone was seen a few times. V usage is TRBV9 and J usage is TRBJ2-2, with 8 nucleotides matching TRBD1. This CDR3 region has 15 residues. V dropped 4 bases and J dropped 5; count of bases not matched to a gene: 7. Germline CDR1 and CDR2: SGDLS and YYNGEE. The CDR3 DNA reads TGTGCCAGCAGCCTCACAGGGGGACGAACCGGGGAGCTGTTTTTT. This gives the protein CASSLTGGRTGELFF.

V usage is TRBV28 and J usage is TRBJ1-4, with D hard to call. With 2 bases removed from V and 11 bases from J, the gap between germline ends came to 18 bases. This CDR3 comprises 15 residues. The germline V gene encodes CDR1 MDHEN and CDR2 SYDVKM. The CDR3 sequence: CASSLPDPRPGKLFF. The DNA for the CDR3 is TGTGCCAGCAGTTTACCGGATCCTCGGCCGGGGAAACTGTTTTTT.

This CDR3 is CASSSSSGGVNEQFF. Here the CDR3 DNA reads TGTGCCAGCAGCTCATCTAGCGGGGGTGTGAATGAGCAGTTCTTC. The rearrangement joins TRBV5-4 to TRBJ2-1; TRBD2 aligns across 10 bases. Germline-derived CDR1 and CDR2 are SGHNT and YYREEE (reference sequence). The CDR3 length is 15 residues. The trim removed 3 bases at V and 7 bases at J, leaving 7 bases unmatched.

The chain is built from TRBV4-3 and TRBJ2-2, with D perhaps matching TRBD1 (5 bases). This CDR3 comprises 13 residues. Trimming shortened V by 8 bases and J by 6 bases, and 13 bases separated the two germline ends. The germline CDR1 and CDR2 sequences are LGHNA and YSLEER. DNA for the CDR3: TGCGCCAGCTCCAGGGTTGGGGCCGGGGAGCTGTTTTTT. It is translated as CASSRVGAGELFF.

This clone was seen just once. This chain uses TRBV15 with TRBJ1-5, with TRBD1 identical over 9 bases. CDR3 length: 15 amino acids. Trimming cost V 5 bases and J 2 bases; bases outside gene matches: 4. Germline CDR1 reads LNHNV; CDR2 reads YYDKDF (reference sequence). The CDR3: CATSETGGGNQPQHF. The CDR3 DNA follows: TGTGCCACCAGCGAGACAGGGGGAGGCAATCAGCCCCAGCATTTT.

The J gene is TRBJ2-2, the V gene TRBV19; tentatively, D is TRBD2 (5 bases). Trimming left V 3 bases short and J 4 bases short, with 9 bases between. Germline CDR1 is LNHDA and CDR2 is SQIVND (reference sequence). The length of the CDR3 is 14 residues. CDR3 sequence: CASSISGSTGELFF. As DNA, the CDR3 is TGTGCCAGTAGTATCTCGGGAAGCACCGGGGAGCTGTTTTTT.

The V and J genes are TRBV18 and TRBJ1-2; D is unclear. CDR1 KGHSH and CDR2 LQKENI come from the germline V gene. The CDR3 contains 14 residues. With 6 bases removed from V and 2 bases from J, the gap between germline ends came to 13 bases. The chain's CDR3 is CASSPEAGNYGYTF. In DNA form, the CDR3 reads TGTGCCAGCTCCCCCGAGGCGGGCAACTATGGCTACACCTTC. Full variable domain (missing parts from reference TRBV18 and TRBJ1-2): NAGVMQNPRHLVRRRGQEARLRCSPMKGHSHVYWYRQLPEEGLKFMVYLQKENIIDESGMPKERFSAEFPKEGPSILRIQQVVRGDSAAYFCASSPEAGNYGYTFGSGTRLTVV.

This clone has just one count. The rearrangement joins TRBV6-1 to TRBJ1-2, with 9 bases identical to TRBD1. The CDR3 extends over 14 amino acids. Unmatched junction bases numbered 4, after V lost 3 bases and J lost 5 bases. Germline CDR1 and CDR2: MNHNS and SASEGT. The CDR3 spells CASSDGTGRYGYTF. For the CDR3, the DNA is TGTGCCAGCAGTGACGGGACAGGGAGGTATGGCTACACCTTC.

The chain carries TRBV25-1 and TRBJ1-2, with D unresolved. The CDR3 contains 18 residues. V lost 1 base to trimming and J lost 8 bases, with 26 bases between them. CDR1 and CDR2 from the germline V gene are MGHDK and SYGVNS. CDR3 region: CASSELIEPRPSLGGYTF. CDR3 DNA: TGTGCCAGCAGTGAATTAATAGAACCCCGACCTAGCCTGGGGGGCTACACCTTC.

This clone came up a few times. The rearrangement links TRBV27 to TRBJ2-2, with D uncertain. This CDR3 spans 12 amino acids. The germline V gene has CDR1 MNHEY and CDR2 SMNVEV (reference sequence). V lost 5 bases and J lost 7, with 8 bases in between. CDR3 in DNA: TGTGCCAGCAGTGTAGACTTCGGGGAGCTGTTTTTT. This encodes CASSVDFGELFF.